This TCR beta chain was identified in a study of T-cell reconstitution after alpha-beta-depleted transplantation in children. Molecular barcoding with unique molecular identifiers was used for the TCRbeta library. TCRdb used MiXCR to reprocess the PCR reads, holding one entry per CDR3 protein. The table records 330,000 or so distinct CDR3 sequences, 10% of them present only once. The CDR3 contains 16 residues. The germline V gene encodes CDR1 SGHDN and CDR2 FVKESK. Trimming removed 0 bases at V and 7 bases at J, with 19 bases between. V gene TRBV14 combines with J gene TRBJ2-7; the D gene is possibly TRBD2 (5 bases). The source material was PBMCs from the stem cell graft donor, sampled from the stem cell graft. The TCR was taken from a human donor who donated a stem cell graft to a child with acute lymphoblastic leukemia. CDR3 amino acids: CASSQDRRALGEEQYF. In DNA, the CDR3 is TGTGCCAGCAGCCAAGACCGTCGGGCCCTCGGGGAGGAGCAGTACTTC.